The 6 T cell receptor beta chains presented below share a single source sample, sequenced in a study of blood T cell repertoires in COVID-19. The data were produced by immunoSEQ multiplex PCR, yet TCRdb's version contains in-frame clones alone and is incomplete. The data contain 200,000 to 250,000 clones, 70% to 85% of them singletons. The specimen sequenced was peripheral blood. The receptor source for this set is a woman in her thirties or forties with active or convalescent COVID-19.

The table lists this clone with a few counts. In DNA, the CDR3 is TGTGCCAGGAGGGTTGCCGGGGAGCTGTTTTTT. Translation gives CARRVAGELFF. This sequence joins TRBV5-5 and TRBJ2-2; TRBD2 is a possible D gene (5 bases). CDR1 and CDR2 (germline): SGHKS, YYEKEE (reference sequence). V lost 8 bases and J 6 bases, leaving 8 bases between the germline ends. The CDR3 has 11 amino acids.

The V and J genes are TRBV18 and TRBJ1-1; D is ambiguous. Looked up from germline, CDR1 is KGHSH and CDR2 is LQKENI. V gave up 6 bases and J gave up 3 bases, with 11 bases separating them. CDR3 size: 13 residues. The CDR3 sequence: CASSRQKDTEAFF. The DNA of the CDR3 is TGTGCCAGCTCGCGACAAAAGGACACTGAAGCTTTCTTT.

The gene calls are TRBV5-8 and TRBJ1-3; tentative D call: TRBD1 (6 bases). The length of the CDR3 is 14 residues. V lost 0 bases, J lost 4 bases, and 8 bases lay in between. Germline CDR1 is SGHTS and CDR2 is YDEGEE. CDR3 protein: CASSLDREGNTIYF. The CDR3 DNA sequence: TGTGCCAGCAGCTTGGACAGGGAAGGAAACACCATATATTTT. Full variable domain (missing parts from reference TRBV5-8 and TRBJ1-3): EAGVTQSPTHLIKTRGQQATLRCSPISGHTSVYWYQQALGLGLQFLLWYDEGEERNRGNFPPRFSGRQFPNYSSELNVNALELEDSALYLCASSLDREGNTIYFGEGSWLTVV.

This chain uses TRBV10-3 with TRBJ1-2; D ambiguous. Per germline, CDR1 ENHRY and CDR2 SYGVKD. V was cut by 0 bases and J by 2 bases, with 10 bases left in between. The CDR3 is 15 residues long. The CDR3 loop reads CAISESVVRNYGYTF. In DNA form, the CDR3 reads TGTGCCATCAGTGAGTCCGTGGTCAGGAACTATGGCTACACCTTC.

The V gene is TRBV6-1, the J gene TRBJ1-4; D remains unclear. The CDR3 extends over 14 amino acids. The germline V gene encodes CDR1 MNHNS and CDR2 SASEGT. V lost 3 bases, J lost 3 bases, and 8 bases lay in between. CDR3 sequence reads: CASSEGISNEKLFF. CDR3 coding DNA: TGTGCCAGCAGTGAGGGCATATCTAATGAAAAACTGTTTTTT.

This chain connects TRBV20-1 to TRBJ2-5, with 9 nucleotides matching TRBD2. Germline V lookup: CDR1 DFQATT, CDR2 SNEGSKA (reference sequence). This CDR3 is 17 amino acids long. V lost 3 bases, J lost 4 bases, and 15 bases stayed unmatched. The CDR3 here is CSASPAGGLVIGETQYF. The DNA for the CDR3 is TGCAGTGCTAGTCCGGCGGGGGGGCTAGTTATCGGAGAGACCCAGTACTTC.